The T cell receptor (beta chain) described here comes from a study of blood T cells in healthy people across ages. Findings of the study overall: Donor CMV status, an unknown factor, possibly confounded changes in expanded clonotypes.

With respect to this clonotype: Its antigen is unidentified.

The second PCR ran about 6 to 12 cycles with a sample-barcoded 5' primer and J-beta primers. Via MiXCR, TCRdb re-called the 5' RACE reads, giving one row per CDR3 protein. Counted here are hundreds of thousands of distinct CDR3 sequences, approximately 60% occurring once; the ten biggest clones make up around 25%. CDR3 length: 13 amino acids. V was pared by 7 bases and J by 4 bases, with 7 bases of the junction left unmatched. Germline CDR1 reads SQVTM; CDR2 reads ANQGSEA. This TCR derives from a man in his forties or fifties in good health. The chain employs TRBV29-1 and TRBJ2-3, with 8 bases matching TRBD1. What was sequenced was blood. The CDR3 coding sequence is TGCAGCGGGAAAAAGGACAGGGCAGATACGCAGTATTTT. This codes for CSGKKDRADTQYF.